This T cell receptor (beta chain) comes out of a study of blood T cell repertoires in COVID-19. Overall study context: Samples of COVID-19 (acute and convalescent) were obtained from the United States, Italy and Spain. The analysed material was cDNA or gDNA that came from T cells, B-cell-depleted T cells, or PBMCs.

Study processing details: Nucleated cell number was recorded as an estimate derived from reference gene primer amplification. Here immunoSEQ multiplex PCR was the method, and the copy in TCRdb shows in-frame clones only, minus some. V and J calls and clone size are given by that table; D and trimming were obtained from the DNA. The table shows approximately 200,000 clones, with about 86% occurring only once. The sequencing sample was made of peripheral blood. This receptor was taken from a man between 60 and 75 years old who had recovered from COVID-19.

The CDR3 DNA follows: TGTGCCAGCAGCTTCAATGCGGGTTATGGCTACACCTTC. It encodes CASSFNAGYGYTF. The chain links TRBV13 to TRBJ1-2; no definite D call. V lost 3 bases and J 5 bases, leaving 10 bases between the germline ends. The CDR3 sequence is 13 residues long. CDR1 PRHDT and CDR2 FYEKMQ come from the germline V gene (reference sequence).